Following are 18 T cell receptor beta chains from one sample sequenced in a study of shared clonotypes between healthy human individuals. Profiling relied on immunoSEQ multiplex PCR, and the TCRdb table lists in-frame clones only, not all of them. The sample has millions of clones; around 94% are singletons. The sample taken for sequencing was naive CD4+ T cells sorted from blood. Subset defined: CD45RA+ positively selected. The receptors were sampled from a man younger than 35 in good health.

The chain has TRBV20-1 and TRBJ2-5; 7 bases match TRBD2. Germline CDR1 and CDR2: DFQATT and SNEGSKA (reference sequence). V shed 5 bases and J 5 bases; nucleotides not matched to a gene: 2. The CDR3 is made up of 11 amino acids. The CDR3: CSALAVETQYF. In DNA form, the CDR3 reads TGCAGTGCTCTAGCGGTGGAGACCCAGTACTTC.

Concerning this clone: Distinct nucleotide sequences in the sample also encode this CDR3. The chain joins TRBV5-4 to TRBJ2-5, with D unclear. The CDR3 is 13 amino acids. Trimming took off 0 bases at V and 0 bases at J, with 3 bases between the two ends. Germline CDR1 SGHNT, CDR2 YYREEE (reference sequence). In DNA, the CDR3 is TGTGCCAGCAGCTTGGCAAACCAAGAGACCCAGTACTTC. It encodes CASSLANQETQYF. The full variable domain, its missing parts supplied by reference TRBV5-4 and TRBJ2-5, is ETGVTQSPTHLIKTRGQQVTLRCSSQSGHNTVSWYQQALGQGPQFIFQYYREEENGRGNFPPRFSGLQFPNYSSELNVNALELDDSALYLCASSLANQETQYFGPGTRLLVL.

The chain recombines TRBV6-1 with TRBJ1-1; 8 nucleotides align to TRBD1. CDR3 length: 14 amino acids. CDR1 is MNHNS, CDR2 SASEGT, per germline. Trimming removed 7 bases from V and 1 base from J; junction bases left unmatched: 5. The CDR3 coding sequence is TGTGCCAGCACCGGCAGGGGGCGGAACACTGAAGCTTTCTTT. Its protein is CASTGRGRNTEAFF.

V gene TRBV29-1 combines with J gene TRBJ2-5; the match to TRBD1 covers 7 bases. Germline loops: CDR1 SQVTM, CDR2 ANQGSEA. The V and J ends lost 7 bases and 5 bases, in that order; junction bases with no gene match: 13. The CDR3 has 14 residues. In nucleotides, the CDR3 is TGCAGCGCCTGGACAGGTGTAGGCTCTGAGACCCAGTACTTC. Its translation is CSAWTGVGSETQYF.

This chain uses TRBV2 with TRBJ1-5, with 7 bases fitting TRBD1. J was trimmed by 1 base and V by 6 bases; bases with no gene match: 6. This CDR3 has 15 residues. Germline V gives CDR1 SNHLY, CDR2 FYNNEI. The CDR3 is CASRGGQASNQPQHF. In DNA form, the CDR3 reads TGTGCCAGCAGAGGAGGACAGGCCAGCAATCAGCCCCAGCATTTT.

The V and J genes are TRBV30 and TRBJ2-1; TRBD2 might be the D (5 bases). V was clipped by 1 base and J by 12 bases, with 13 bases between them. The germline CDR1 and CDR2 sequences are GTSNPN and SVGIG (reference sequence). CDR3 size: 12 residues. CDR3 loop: CAWSGPDSRQFF. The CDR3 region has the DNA TGTGCCTGGAGTGGCCCGGACTCTCGGCAGTTCTTC.

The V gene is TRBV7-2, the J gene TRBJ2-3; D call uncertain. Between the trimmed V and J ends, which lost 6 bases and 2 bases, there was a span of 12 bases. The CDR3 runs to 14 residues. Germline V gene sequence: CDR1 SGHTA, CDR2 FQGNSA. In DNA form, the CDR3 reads TGTGCCAGCAGTTCTAGTACCCCCACAGATACGCAGTATTTT. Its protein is CASSSSTPTDTQYF.

This CDR3 reads CASSELRRGGRQETQYF. DNA of the CDR3: TGTGCCAGCAGTGAACTTCGGAGGGGGGGCCGACAAGAGACCCAGTACTTC. The rearrangement links TRBV2 to TRBJ2-5; D is perhaps TRBD2 (7 bases). The CDR3 sequence is 17 residues long. Trimming took 2 bases from V and 2 from J, leaving 18 bases between them. Germline CDR1 is SNHLY and CDR2 is FYNNEI.

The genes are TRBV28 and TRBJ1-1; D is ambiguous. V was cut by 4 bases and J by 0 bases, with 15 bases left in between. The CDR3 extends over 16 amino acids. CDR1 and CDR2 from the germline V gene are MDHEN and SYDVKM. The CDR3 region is CASSSGRGNMNTEAFF. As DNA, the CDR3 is TGTGCCAGCAGTTCCGGGCGAGGGAATATGAACACTGAAGCTTTCTTT. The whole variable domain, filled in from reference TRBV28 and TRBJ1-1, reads DVKVTQSSRYLVKRTGEKVFLECVQDMDHENMFWYRQDPGLGLRLIYFSYDVKMKEKGDIPEGYSVSREKKERFSLILESASTNQTSMYLCASSSGRGNMNTEAFFGQGTRLTVV.

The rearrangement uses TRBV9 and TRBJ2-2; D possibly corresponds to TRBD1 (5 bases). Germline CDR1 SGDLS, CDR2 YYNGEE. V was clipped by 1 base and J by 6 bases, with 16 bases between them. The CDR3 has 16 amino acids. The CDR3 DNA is TGTGCCAGCAGCGTATTAGATTCATGGGGCCCCGGGGAGCTGTTTTTT. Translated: CASSVLDSWGPGELFF.

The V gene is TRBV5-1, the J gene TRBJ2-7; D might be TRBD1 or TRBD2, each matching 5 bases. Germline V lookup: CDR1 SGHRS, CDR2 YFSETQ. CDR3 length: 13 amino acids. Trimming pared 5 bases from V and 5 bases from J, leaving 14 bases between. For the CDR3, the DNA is TGCGCCAGCAGGGTCCGGGACGGCGACGAGCAGTACTTC. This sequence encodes CASRVRDGDEQYF.

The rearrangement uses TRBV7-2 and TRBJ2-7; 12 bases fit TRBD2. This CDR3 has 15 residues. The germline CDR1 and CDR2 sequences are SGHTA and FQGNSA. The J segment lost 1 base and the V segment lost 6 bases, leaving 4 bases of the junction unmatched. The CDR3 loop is CASRSGLAGSYEQYF. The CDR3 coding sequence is TGTGCCAGCAGATCGGGACTAGCGGGTTCCTACGAGCAGTACTTC. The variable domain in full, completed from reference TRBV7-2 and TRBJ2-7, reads GAGVSQSPSNKVTEKGKDVELRCDPISGHTALYWYRQSLGQGLEFLIYFQGNSAPDKSGLPSDRFSAERTGGSVSTLTIQRTQQEDSAVYLCASRSGLAGSYEQYFGPGTRLTVT.

The CDR3 DNA sequence: TGTGCCAGCCGGGACCGATACCTCACAGATACGCAGTATTTT. It translates to CASRDRYLTDTQYF. The chain recombines TRBV28 with TRBJ2-3; the D call may be TRBD1 or TRBD2 (5 bases each). Germline V gene data show CDR1 as MDHEN and CDR2 as SYDVKM. Deletions cut 8 bases from V and 2 bases from J, with 14 bases between. CDR3 length: 14 residues.

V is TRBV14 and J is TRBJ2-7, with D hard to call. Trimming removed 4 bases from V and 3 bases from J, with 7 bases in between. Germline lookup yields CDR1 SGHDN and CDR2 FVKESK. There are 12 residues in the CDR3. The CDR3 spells CASSLAGYEQYF. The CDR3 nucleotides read TGTGCCAGCAGCCTTGCAGGCTACGAGCAGTACTTC.

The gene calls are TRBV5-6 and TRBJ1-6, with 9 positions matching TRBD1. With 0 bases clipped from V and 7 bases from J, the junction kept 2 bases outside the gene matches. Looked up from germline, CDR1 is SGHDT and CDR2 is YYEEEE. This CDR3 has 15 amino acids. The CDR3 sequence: CASSLGDRENSPLHF. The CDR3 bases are TGTGCCAGCAGCTTGGGGGACAGGGAGAATTCACCCCTCCACTTT.

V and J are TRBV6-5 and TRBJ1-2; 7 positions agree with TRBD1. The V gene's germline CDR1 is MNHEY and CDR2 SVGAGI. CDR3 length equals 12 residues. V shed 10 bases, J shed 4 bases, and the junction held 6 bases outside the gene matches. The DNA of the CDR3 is TGTGCCATCAGCCGGGACAGCTATGGCTACACCTTC. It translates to CAISRDSYGYTF.

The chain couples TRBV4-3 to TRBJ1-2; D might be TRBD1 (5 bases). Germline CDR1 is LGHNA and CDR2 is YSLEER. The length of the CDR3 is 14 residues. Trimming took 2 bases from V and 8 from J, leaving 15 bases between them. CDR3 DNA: TGCGCCAGCAGCCAAATCCGGGACTTCTACGGCTACACCTTC. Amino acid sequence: CASSQIRDFYGYTF.

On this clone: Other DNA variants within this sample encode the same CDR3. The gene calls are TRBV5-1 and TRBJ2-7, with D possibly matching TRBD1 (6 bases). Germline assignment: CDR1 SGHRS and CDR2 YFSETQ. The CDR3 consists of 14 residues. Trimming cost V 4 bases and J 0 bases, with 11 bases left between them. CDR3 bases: TGCGCCAGCAGCCTCGGACAGCCCTCCTACGAGCAGTACTTC. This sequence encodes CASSLGQPSYEQYF.